This T cell receptor beta chain came from a study of cytomegalovirus exposure and HLA in healthy donors. Regarding the study as a whole: While the bulk of TCR sequences proved rare, some public TCRs turned up in many donors.

As regards this clone: No antigen is known for it.

The PCR had 60 Vbeta and 13 Jbeta primers. Profiled with immunoSEQ multiplex PCR; TCRdb holds only in-frame clones, not every one. The sample includes approximately 150,000 clones, roughly 81% seen only once; the top ten take roughly 5%. CDR1 SEHNR and CDR2 FQNEAQ come from the germline V gene (reference sequence). The V segment lost 6 bases and the J segment 0 bases; nucleotides outside the gene matches: 15. This CDR3 spans 19 amino acids. Sequencing was performed on PBMCs. This chain links TRBV7-9 with TRBJ2-3; 10 bases map to TRBD1. The sequence came from a woman aged 18-29 years in good health and CMV-seropositive. This CDR3 is CASSSRTGGRGSSTDTQYF. The CDR3 DNA sequence: TGTGCCAGCAGTTCGAGGACAGGGGGTCGGGGGTCTAGCACAGATACGCAGTATTTT.